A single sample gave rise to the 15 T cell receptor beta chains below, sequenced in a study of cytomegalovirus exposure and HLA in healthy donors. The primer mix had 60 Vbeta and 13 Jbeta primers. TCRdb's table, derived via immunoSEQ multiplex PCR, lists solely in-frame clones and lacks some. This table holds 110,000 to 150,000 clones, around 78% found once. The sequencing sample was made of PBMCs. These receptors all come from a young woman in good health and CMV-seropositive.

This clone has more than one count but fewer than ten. The CDR3 spells CASRKSYNNQPQHF. The CDR3 nucleotides read TGTGCCAGCAGGAAATCTTACAACAATCAGCCCCAGCATTTT. This rearrangement joins TRBV5-8 to TRBJ1-5; D is ambiguous. Between the trimmed V and J ends, which lost 5 bases and 3 bases, there was a span of 12 bases. Germline CDR1 SGHTS, CDR2 YDEGEE. The CDR3 consists of 14 residues.

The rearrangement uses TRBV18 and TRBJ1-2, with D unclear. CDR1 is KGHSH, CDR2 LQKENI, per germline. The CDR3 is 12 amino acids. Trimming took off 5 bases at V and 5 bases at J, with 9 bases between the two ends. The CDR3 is CASSETEYGYTF. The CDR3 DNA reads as TGTGCCAGCTCAGAGACGGAGTATGGCTACACCTTC.

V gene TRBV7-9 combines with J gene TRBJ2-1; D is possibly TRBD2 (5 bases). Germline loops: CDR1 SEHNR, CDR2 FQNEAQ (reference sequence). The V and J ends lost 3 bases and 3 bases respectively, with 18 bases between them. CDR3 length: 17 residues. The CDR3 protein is CASSFLSWSSFYNEQFF. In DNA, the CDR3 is TGTGCCAGCAGCTTTTTGAGCTGGTCTAGCTTCTACAATGAGCAGTTCTTC.

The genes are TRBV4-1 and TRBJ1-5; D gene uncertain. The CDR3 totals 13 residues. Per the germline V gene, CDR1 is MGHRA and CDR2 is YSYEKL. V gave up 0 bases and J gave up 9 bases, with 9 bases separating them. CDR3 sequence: CASSQEVGRPQHF. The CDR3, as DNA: TGCGCCAGCAGCCAAGAAGTGGGGAGGCCCCAGCATTTT.

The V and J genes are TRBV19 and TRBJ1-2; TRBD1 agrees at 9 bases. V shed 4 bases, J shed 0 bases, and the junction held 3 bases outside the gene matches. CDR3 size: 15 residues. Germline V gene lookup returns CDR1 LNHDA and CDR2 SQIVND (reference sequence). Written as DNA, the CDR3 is TGTGCCAGTAGTAGGAGACAGGGGGCTAACTATGGCTACACCTTC. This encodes CASSRRQGANYGYTF.

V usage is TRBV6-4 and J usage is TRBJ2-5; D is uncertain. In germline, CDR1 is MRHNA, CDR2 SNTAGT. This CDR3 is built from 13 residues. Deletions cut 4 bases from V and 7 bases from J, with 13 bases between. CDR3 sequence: CASSAGSIGTQYF. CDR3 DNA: TGTGCCAGCAGTGCCGGGTCGATAGGGACCCAGTACTTC.

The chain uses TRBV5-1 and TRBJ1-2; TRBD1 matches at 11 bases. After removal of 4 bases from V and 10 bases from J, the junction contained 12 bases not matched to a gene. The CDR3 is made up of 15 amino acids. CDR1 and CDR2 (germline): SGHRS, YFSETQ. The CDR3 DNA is TGCGCCAGCAGCCTCGGGACAGGGGGTAGGGATGTCTACACCTTC. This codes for CASSLGTGGRDVYTF.

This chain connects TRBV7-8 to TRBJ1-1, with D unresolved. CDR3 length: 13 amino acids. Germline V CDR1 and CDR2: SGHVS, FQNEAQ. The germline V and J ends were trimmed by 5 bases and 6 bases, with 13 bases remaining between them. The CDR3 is CASSLIESAEAFF. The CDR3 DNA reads TGTGCCAGCAGCCTGATCGAGTCCGCTGAAGCTTTCTTT.

The CDR3 nucleotides read TGCAGCGTTGGGGGACAGGGGGCCGGGGACACCATATATTTT. Its translation: CSVGGQGAGDTIYF. The rearrangement joins TRBV29-1 to TRBJ1-3; 12 bases are a match to TRBD1. Germline assignment: CDR1 SQVTM and CDR2 ANQGSEA. V lost 4 bases and J lost 8; bases outside the gene matches: 6. The length of the CDR3 is 14 residues.

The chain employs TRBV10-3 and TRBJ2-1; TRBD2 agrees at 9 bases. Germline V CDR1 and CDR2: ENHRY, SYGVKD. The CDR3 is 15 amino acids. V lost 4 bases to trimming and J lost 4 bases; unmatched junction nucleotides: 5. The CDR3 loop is CAISGLAGRYNEQFF. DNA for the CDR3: TGTGCCATCAGTGGCCTAGCGGGGAGGTACAATGAGCAGTTCTTC.

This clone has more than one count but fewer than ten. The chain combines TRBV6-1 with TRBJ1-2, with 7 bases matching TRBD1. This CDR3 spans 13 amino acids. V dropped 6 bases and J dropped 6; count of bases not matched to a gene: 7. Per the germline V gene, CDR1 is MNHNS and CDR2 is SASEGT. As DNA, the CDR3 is TGTGCCAGCAGCCCCAGGGGGGAGGATGGCTACACCTTC. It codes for CASSPRGEDGYTF.

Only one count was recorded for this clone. CDR3 bases: TGTGCCAGCAGCGTAGGTCTGACTATCCTATACAATGAGCAGTTCTTC. This gives the protein CASSVGLTILYNEQFF. The V and J genes are TRBV7-8 and TRBJ2-1; D possibly corresponds to TRBD2 (5 bases). V was pared by 5 bases and J by 4 bases, with 18 bases between. CDR3 length: 16 amino acids. CDR1 and CDR2 from the germline V gene are SGHVS and FQNEAQ.

As DNA, the CDR3 is TGTGCCAGCAGCCTGGGGCAGCATATGTCCTACAATGAGCAGTTCTTC. It encodes CASSLGQHMSYNEQFF. V usage is TRBV7-6 and J usage is TRBJ2-1; maybe TRBD1 (5 bases). This CDR3 comprises 16 residues. Germline CDR1 and CDR2: SGHVS and FNYEAQ. V was trimmed by 5 bases and J by 1 base, leaving 15 bases between them.

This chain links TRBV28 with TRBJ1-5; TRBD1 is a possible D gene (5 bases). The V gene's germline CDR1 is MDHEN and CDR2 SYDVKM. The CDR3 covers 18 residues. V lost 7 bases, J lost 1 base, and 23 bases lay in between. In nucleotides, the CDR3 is TGTGCCAGCACCCCTAGCGAGGGGCTCTGGCCGAGCAATCAGCCCCAGCATTTT. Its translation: CASTPSEGLWPSNQPQHF.

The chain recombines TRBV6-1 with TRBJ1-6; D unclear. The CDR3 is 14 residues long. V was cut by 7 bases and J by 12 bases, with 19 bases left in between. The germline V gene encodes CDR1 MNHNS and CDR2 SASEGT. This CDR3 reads CASKPPKAQEPLHF. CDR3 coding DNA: TGTGCCAGCAAGCCTCCCAAGGCTCAGGAACCCCTCCACTTT.